One and the same sample provided the 17 T cell receptor beta chains below, sequenced in a study of T-cell reconstitution after alpha-beta-depleted transplantation in children. Researchers prepared the TCRbeta library using unique molecular identifiers, the study reports. Each CDR3 protein gets one entry after TCRdb re-called the PCR reads with MiXCR. The sample holds 500,000 to 650,000 distinct CDR3 sequences, roughly an eighth seen once. The sample here was PBMCs, mostly from graft donor cells, taken 180 days after TCRalphabeta/CD19-depleted stem cell transplant. The receptors were gathered from a female patient aged 2-15 years who had a stem cell transplant for aplastic anemia, so the T cells may come from the graft donor.

V is TRBV18 and J is TRBJ2-2; D uncertain. V was pared by 7 bases and J by 4 bases, with 7 bases between. This CDR3 region has 12 residues. Germline V gene lookup returns CDR1 KGHSH and CDR2 LQKENI. CDR3 region: CASYEATGELFF. The CDR3 nucleotides read TGTGCCAGCTACGAGGCCACCGGGGAGCTGTTTTTT.

The DNA of the CDR3 is TGTGCCAGCAGTTTCCCGGGACTAGCGGGAGGCCCCCTCTCCTACAATGAGCAGTTCTTC. Its protein is CASSFPGLAGGPLSYNEQFF. The V and J genes are TRBV6-2 or TRBV6-3 and TRBJ2-1; 15 positions match TRBD2. CDR1 and CDR2 (germline): MNHEY, SVGEGT. This CDR3 comprises 20 residues. V trimming: 4 bases; J trimming: 0 bases; junction bases outside the gene matches: 10.

Many counts were recorded for this clonotype. The chain links TRBV12-3 or TRBV12-4 to TRBJ1-2; D is possibly TRBD1 (5 bases). Trimming cost V 1 base and J 8 bases, with 8 bases left between them. There are 12 residues in the CDR3. CDR3 sequence reads: CASSLDWGGYTF. The DNA for the CDR3 is TGTGCCAGCAGTTTAGATTGGGGCGGCTACACCTTC.

Concerning this clonotype: Just one base apart from a much larger clone, this may be a read error. The chain is built from TRBV7-3 and TRBJ2-5; D possibly corresponds to TRBD1 (5 bases). The CDR3 sequence is 13 residues long. Germline loops: CDR1 SGHTA, CDR2 FQGTGA. DNA for the CDR3: TGTGCCAGCAGCTTAAAGGGGTCGGAGACCCACTACTTC. The encoded protein is CASSLKGSETHYF.

The chain uses TRBV6-2 or TRBV6-3 and TRBJ2-5; perhaps TRBD1 as D (5 bases). The V end lost 3 bases, the J end lost 2 bases, and 10 bases lay between the germline ends. CDR1 and CDR2 from the germline V gene are MNHEY and SVGEGT. The CDR3 length is 14 residues. The chain's CDR3 is CASSYRQPQETQYF. The DNA of the CDR3 is TGTGCCAGCAGTTATAGACAGCCTCAAGAGACCCAGTACTTC.

This chain joins TRBV7-2 and TRBJ2-7; D gene unclear. Germline loops: CDR1 SGHTA, CDR2 FQGNSA. Trimming pared 1 base from V and 5 bases from J, leaving 9 bases between. CDR3 length: 13 residues. As DNA, the CDR3 is TGTGCCAGCAGCTTAGAATGGTTTCACGAGCAGTACGTC. It is translated as CASSLEWFHEQYV.

The V call is TRBV29-1, the J call TRBJ1-2; unclear D gene. The germline V gene encodes CDR1 SQVTM and CDR2 ANQGSEA. The CDR3 loop spans 12 amino acids. Between the trimmed V and J ends, which lost 4 bases and 5 bases, there was a span of 11 bases. CDR3 protein: CSVGSTNYGYTF. The CDR3 DNA reads TGCAGCGTTGGGTCCACAAATTATGGCTACACCTTC.

This clonotype was found a few times. The V and J genes are TRBV5-6 and TRBJ2-7, with a possible D match to TRBD2 (5 bases). Germline lookup yields CDR1 SGHDT and CDR2 YYEEEE. The CDR3 extends over 15 amino acids. The ends were cut back, 0 bases at V and 6 bases at J, with 16 bases in the middle. The CDR3 reads CASSLAPGERVEQYF. Here the CDR3 DNA reads TGTGCCAGCAGCTTGGCGCCCGGGGAGCGAGTCGAGCAGTACTTC.

The V and J genes are TRBV27 and TRBJ2-1; D call uncertain. Germline lookup yields CDR1 MNHEY and CDR2 SMNVEV (reference sequence). The CDR3 is 14 residues long. V was clipped by 3 bases and J by 4 bases, with 10 bases between them. CDR3 protein: CASSFSTTYNEQFF. The CDR3 DNA is TGTGCCAGCAGTTTTTCGACGACGTACAATGAGCAGTTCTTC.

This clonotype appeared a few times. The rearrangement uses TRBV19 and TRBJ2-1; the match to TRBD2 covers 8 bases. The J segment lost 7 bases and the V segment lost 6 bases, leaving 8 bases of the junction unmatched. The CDR3 extends over 14 amino acids. Germline values: CDR1 LNHDA, CDR2 SQIVND (reference sequence). The CDR3 DNA reads TGTGCCAGTAGCCAAAGCGGGAGAAAGAATGAGCAGTTCTTC. This encodes CASSQSGRKNEQFF.

There are many counts of this clonotype. The V gene is TRBV24-1, the J gene TRBJ2-3; 10 bases are a match to TRBD1. The germline V gene encodes CDR1 KGHDR and CDR2 SFDVKD. The CDR3 loop spans 17 amino acids. Trimming cost V 5 bases and J 6 bases; bases outside gene matches: 13. The CDR3 reads CATSGLGDRGLGDTQYF. The CDR3 DNA reads TGTGCCACCAGTGGATTAGGGGACAGGGGCCTCGGGGATACGCAGTATTTT.

Points on this clonotype: One base away lies a much larger clone, so this may be a sequencing read error. The chain couples TRBV29-1 to TRBJ2-7; D perhaps matches TRBD1 (5 bases). The germline V gene has CDR1 SQVTM and CDR2 ANQGSEA. The CDR3 length is 12 residues. The CDR3, as DNA: TGCAGCGCAGAGGACACCTCCTACCAGCAGTACTTC. Its translation is CSAEDTSYQQYF.

This clonotype was found many times. CDR3 in DNA: TGTGCCAGCAGCCAACCGGGGGATGGGGCCAACGTCCTGACTTTC. It encodes CASSQPGDGANVLTF. The chain is built from TRBV4-2 and TRBJ2-6; D possibly corresponds to TRBD2 (6 bases). The ends were cut back, 2 bases at V and 3 bases at J, with 8 bases in the middle. The germline V gene has CDR1 LGHNA and CDR2 YNFKEQ. The CDR3 totals 15 residues.

The rearrangement joins TRBV2 to TRBJ2-7, with TRBD2 as a possible D gene (5 bases). The CDR3 runs to 15 residues. Trimming removed 6 bases from V and 5 bases from J, with 20 bases in between. Per the germline V gene, CDR1 is SNHLY and CDR2 is FYNNEI. The CDR3 loop reads CASRPPRDLIHEQYF. CDR3 sequence (DNA): TGTGCCAGCAGGCCCCCCCGGGATCTCATACACGAGCAGTACTTC.

The rearrangement joins TRBV4-3 to TRBJ2-1, with TRBD2 matching 7 bases. Germline-derived CDR1 and CDR2 are LGHNA and YSLEER. CDR3 length: 15 residues. V was pared by 4 bases and J by 1 base, with 4 bases of the junction left unmatched. The CDR3 nucleotides read TGCGCCAGCAGCCGGAAGCGGGATTCCTACAATGAGCAGTTCTTC. Translation gives CASSRKRDSYNEQFF.

The chain combines TRBV5-6 with TRBJ2-3, with TRBD2 matching over 7 bases. V gave up 4 bases and J gave up 4 bases; unmatched junction bases: 9. The CDR3 has 15 amino acids. The V gene's germline CDR1 is SGHDT and CDR2 YYEEEE. Written as DNA, the CDR3 is TGTGCCAGCAGCCCTCCGGGACTACTGGCAGATACGCAGTATTTT. Its protein product is CASSPPGLLADTQYF.

The V and J genes are TRBV18 and TRBJ2-7; the D call may be TRBD1 or TRBD2 (5 bases each). Between the trimmed V and J ends, which lost 6 bases and 8 bases, there was a span of 20 bases. In germline, CDR1 is KGHSH, CDR2 LQKENI. This CDR3 is 14 amino acids long. CDR3: CASSRRDLEFKQYF. The DNA of the CDR3 is TGTGCCAGCTCCCGCCGGGACCTGGAGTTTAAGCAGTACTTC. Complete variable domain (other parts from reference TRBV18 and TRBJ2-7): NAGVMQNPRHLVRRRGQEARLRCSPMKGHSHVYWYRQLPEEGLKFMVYLQKENIIDESGMPKERFSAEFPKEGPSILRIQQVVRGDSAAYFCASSRRDLEFKQYFGPGTRLTVT.